This T cell receptor (beta chain) emerged from a study of blood T cell repertoires in COVID-19. This table comes from immunoSEQ multiplex PCR, and its TCRdb copy is limited to in-frame clones, with some not included. This table holds roughly 150,000 clones, around four fifths found once. This TCR came from a man aged 65 to 85 who had been exposed to COVID-19. What was sequenced was PBMCs or T cells enriched from blood (not recorded which).

The CDR3 nucleotides read TGTGCCAGCAGTGACTCGTGGGGCCCGCTTACCTTC. Translating gives CASSDSWGPLTF. This chain links TRBV6-4 with TRBJ1-2; possible D gene TRBD1, 5 bases. V was cut by 0 bases and J by 14 bases, with 13 bases left in between. The CDR3 length is 12 residues. CDR1 is MRHNA, CDR2 SNTAGT, per germline.